The source of this T cell receptor (beta chain) is a study of blood T cells in healthy people across ages. Regarding the study as a whole: Per million T cells, the diversity of TCR beta decreased roughly linearly as age advanced.

For the second PCR, which ran for roughly 6 to 12 cycles, a sample-barcoded 5' primer and a J-beta primer mix were used. The template-switch adaptor, which had 12 random nucleotides, put a tag on each cDNA molecule. TCRdb passed the 5' RACE reads through MiXCR, listing each CDR3 protein once. The repertoire holds over a million distinct CDR3 sequences, almost 60% seen once, with 5% to 7% in the top ten. In its sample, this clonotype was seen a few times. What it binds is unknown. The CDR3 has 15 residues. Looked up from germline, CDR1 is LGHNA and CDR2 is YSLEER. Trimming left V 0 bases short and J 10 bases short, with 13 bases between.

The rearrangement uses TRBV4-3 and TRBJ1-6; the D is unclear. The source is a man aged 18 to 29 in good health. Material for sequencing was blood. The CDR3 bases are TGCGCCAGCAGCCAAGAAGGTGGCCGTGGATCACCCCTCCACTTT. This codes for CASSQEGGRGSPLHF.